The sequence of this T cell receptor (beta chain) was determined in a study of molecular identifiers for immune sequencing clone quantification. Of note for this clonotype: What it binds is unknown.

Germline V CDR1 and CDR2: SNHLY, FYNNEI. The CDR3 contains 13 residues. The ends lost 7 bases at V and 7 bases at J; junction bases unmatched: 5. The study, taken as a whole, reports: Highly expanded clone sizes could be underestimated by identical TCR molecules sharing a barcode. Under 1% of molecules in naive cells, but over 97% of effector molecules, belonged to clones above 20 RNA copies.

Library preparation followed earlier protocols using designated TCR primers. TCRdb reprocessed the PCR reads via MiXCR and lists one record per CDR3 protein. The sample lists under 350,000 distinct CDR3 sequences, roughly 23% occurring once. Between about 19,000 and 1,000,000 sorted cells, with 10%, 30% or 50% RNA, yielded naive CD8 libraries. The gene calls are TRBV2 and TRBJ2-7, with 12 bases lining up with TRBD2. The TCR comes from a human donor in good health. Some libraries in this study had Jurkat cell RNA spiked in. Material: naive CD8+ T cells from blood, with Jurkat cell RNA spiked in. Subset of the sample: FACS-sorted CD8+CD4-CCR7+CD45RA+ naive T cells. The CDR3 region is CASTTSGGREQYF. In DNA form, the CDR3 reads TGTGCCAGCACGACTAGCGGGGGTAGAGAGCAGTACTTC.